The rows below give T cell receptor beta chains drawn from one sample of a study of T-cell reconstitution after alpha-beta-depleted transplantation in children. In TCRdb, the PCR reads were re-called with MiXCR into one record per CDR3 protein. The repertoire holds fewer than 700,000 distinct CDR3 sequences, with 10% to 15% as singletons. The material sequenced was PBMCs, mostly from graft donor cells, taken 360 days after TCRalphabeta/CD19-depleted stem cell transplant. The receptors come from a male patient under 18 who had a stem cell transplant for acute myeloid leukemia, so the T cells may come from the graft donor. Both conserved end residues are part of each CDR3. Each record gives: V gene, clone size, J gene, D gene, CDR3 DNA, CDR3 protein. A D gene is named only where the DNA matches it firmly. Only some rows state a clone size, as once, few, many or a class for expanded clones.

TRBV5-8,-,TRBJ2-2,TRBD2,TGTGCCAGCAGCCTCCGGACTAGCGGGAGGAGCACCGGGGAGCTGTTTTTT,CASSLRTSGRSTGELFF
TRBV28,-,TRBJ1-5,TRBD1,TGTGCCAGCAGTCCCGGGACAGGGGCGCCCAATCAGCCCCAGCATTTT,CASSPGTGAPNQPQHF
TRBV10-3,few,TRBJ2-3,TRBD2,TGTGCCATCAGTCTGACTAGCGGGAGTGAAGGGACAGATACGCAGTATTTT,CAISLTSGSEGTDTQYF
TRBV7-9,many,TRBJ2-7,-,TGTGCCAGCAGTCCGATCAGTTCCTACGAGCAGTACTTC,CASSPISSYEQYF
TRBV12-3/TRBV12-4,few,TRBJ1-1,-,TGTGCCAGCAGCCGCTTGGGGGCCGAAGCTTTCTTT,CASSRLGAEAFF
TRBV29-1,few,TRBJ2-3,TRBD2,TGCAGCGTTGAGGGGACGCGCGGGAGGGCAGATACGCAGTATTTT,CSVEGTRGRADTQYF
TRBV4-2,-,TRBJ2-7,TRBD2,TGTGCCAGCAGCCAAGATAAAGGGACTAGCGGGAGGGAAACCTGCGAGCAGTACTTC,CASSQDKGTSGRETCEQYF
TRBV28,few,TRBJ2-7,-,TGTGCCAGCAGTTTAATACCCTACGGGGCCCCCTACGAGCAGTACTTC,CASSLIPYGAPYEQYF
TRBV6-2/TRBV6-3,-,TRBJ1-1,TRBD1,TGTGCCAGCAGGCTGACAGGGGTCGGAAGCGGCATGAACACTGAAGCTTTCTTT,CASRLTGVGSGMNTEAFF
TRBV24-1,few,TRBJ2-7,-,TGTGCCACCAGTGACTCCGACAGGAGCTACGAGCAGTACTTC,CATSDSDRSYEQYF
TRBV28,many,TRBJ2-7,TRBD2,TGTGCCAGCAGGCGGGGAGCGGGAGGTTCCTACGAGCAGTACTTC,CASRRGAGGSYEQYF
TRBV24-1,many,TRBJ2-6,-,TGTGCCACCAGTGATCCCCTCAGGGGATCCGGGGCCAACGTCCTGACTTTC,CATSDPLRGSGANVLTF
TRBV28,many,TRBJ2-1,-,TGTGCCAGCGCGGGGGCCTCCTACAATGAGCAGTTCTTC,CASAGASYNEQFF
TRBV28,many,TRBJ1-6,-,TGTGCCAGCATGGGGCCGGGAGCCGATAATTCACCCCTCCACTTT,CASMGPGADNSPLHF
TRBV24-1,many,TRBJ2-7,TRBD1,TGTGCCACCAGTGATTGGACAGGCCACGAGCAGTACTTC,CATSDWTGHEQYF
TRBV6-5,many,TRBJ2-1,TRBD1,TGTGCCAGCAGTTCGGACAGGGGCAATGAGCAGTTCTTC,CASSSDRGNEQFF
TRBV11-2,-,TRBJ2-7,-,TGTGCCAGCAGCTTAGGGGCAGGATGGGAATACGAGCAGTACTTC,CASSLGAGWEYEQYF
TRBV4-3,many,TRBJ2-2,-,TGCGCCAGCAGCCCACGTTGGGGCACCGGGGAGCTGTTTTTT,CASSPRWGTGELFF
TRBV9,-,TRBJ2-1,-,TGTGCCAGCAGCGTAGGTGGGGGAATGGGAGCGAGCACCTACAATGAGCAGTTCTTC,CASSVGGGMGASTYNEQFF
TRBV15,-,TRBJ1-2,-,TGTGCCACCAGCTCCCGACCATCAGGCTACACCTTC,CATSSRPSGYTF
TRBV20-1,-,TRBJ1-5,-,TGCAGTGCTACACAGGTGGATCAGCCCCAGCATTTT,CSATQVDQPQHF
TRBV7-2,-,TRBJ2-7,TRBD1,TGTGCCAGCAGCTCGCCGGGACAGTTCTACGAGCAGTACTTC,CASSSPGQFYEQYF
TRBV25-1,many,TRBJ2-1,-,TGTGCCAGCAGTGAATTCGGAAGGAGGAGCTCCTACAATGAGCAGTTCTTC,CASSEFGRRSSYNEQFF
TRBV24-1,-,TRBJ2-3,-,TGTGCCACCAGCCGAGGGAGGATCGATTCTAGCACAGATACGCAGTATTTT,CATSRGRIDSSTDTQYF
TRBV7-2,many,TRBJ2-7,-,TGTGCCAGCAGCTCCGGCGGTCAGGTTATCTACGAGCAGTACTTC,CASSSGGQVIYEQYF
TRBV20-1,few,TRBJ2-7,-,TGCAGTGCTAGAGGCCTGGCGGGCGGGACTTTCTACGAGCAGTACTTC,CSARGLAGGTFYEQYF
TRBV6-2/TRBV6-3,-,TRBJ2-1,TRBD2,TGTGCCAGCAGTCGGCTAGCGGGACCCTCCTACAATGAGCAGTTCTTC,CASSRLAGPSYNEQFF
TRBV21-1,many,TRBJ2-7,-,TGTGCCAGCAGCAAAGGCGGCTACGAGCAGTACTTC,CASSKGGYEQYF
TRBV12-3/TRBV12-4,-,TRBJ1-3,TRBD1,TGTGCCAGCAGTTTCAGGGGGCTTTGGCACATATATTTT,CASSFRGLWHIYF
TRBV29-1,many,TRBJ2-1,TRBD1,TGCAGCGTTCTACAGGGGAATGAGCAGTTCTTC,CSVLQGNEQFF
TRBV4-3,-,TRBJ2-1,-,TGCGCCAGCAGCCAAGCGTTAGGGTCAGCGCAGGGTGAGCAGTTCTTC,CASSQALGSAQGEQFF
TRBV28,few,TRBJ1-2,-,TGTGCCAGCAGTGTCCGGGACATGTTCTATGGCTACACCTTC,CASSVRDMFYGYTF
TRBV7-2,-,TRBJ2-3,-,TGTGCCAGCAGCTCCCAGACAGCCACAGATACGCAGTATTTT,CASSSQTATDTQYF
TRBV3-1,few,TRBJ2-3,-,TGTGCCAGCAGCCAAGATCGAGGGCCCCGCACAGATACGCAGTATTTT,CASSQDRGPRTDTQYF